One and the same sample provided the 28 T cell receptor beta chains below, sequenced in a study of blood T cell repertoires in COVID-19. Profiling relied on immunoSEQ multiplex PCR, and the TCRdb table lists in-frame clones only, not all of them. The sample shows around 70,000 clones, 70% to 80% of them seen only once. Sequenced: peripheral blood. These receptors all come from a man between 60 and 75 years old with active or convalescent COVID-19.

The chain carries TRBV4-3 and TRBJ1-1, with a tentative D call TRBD1 (5 bases). Germline V CDR1 and CDR2: LGHNA, YSLEER. With 4 bases removed from V and 5 bases from J, the gap between germline ends came to 17 bases. CDR3 length: 15 residues. The CDR3 sequence: CASSREGTGRTEAFF. The CDR3 DNA is TGCGCCAGCAGCCGGGAGGGCACGGGGCGAACTGAAGCTTTCTTT.

The V and J genes are TRBV24-1 and TRBJ2-3; 8 nucleotides line up with TRBD2. Trimming removed 1 base from V and 7 bases from J; junction bases left unmatched: 6. Germline CDR1 reads KGHDR; CDR2 reads SFDVKD. This CDR3 has 15 amino acids. The CDR3 is CATSDFRGGIYTQYF. The CDR3 nucleotides are TGTGCCACCAGTGATTTCCGGGGGGGCATCTATACGCAGTATTTT.

The V gene is TRBV5-6, the J gene TRBJ1-4; 7 bases agree with TRBD1. Per germline, CDR1 SGHDT and CDR2 YYEEEE. J gave up 8 bases and V 0 bases, and 7 bases lay outside the gene matches. The length of the CDR3 is 15 residues. The CDR3 sequence is CASSLGQGLGEKLFF. The CDR3 DNA sequence: TGTGCCAGCAGCTTGGGACAGGGTTTAGGGGAAAAACTGTTTTTT.

This rearrangement joins TRBV11-1 to TRBJ1-2; tentatively, D is TRBD1 (5 bases). Germline CDR1 reads SGHAT; CDR2 reads FQDESV (reference sequence). The length of the CDR3 is 14 residues. V dropped 3 bases and J dropped 7 bases, with 15 bases sitting between them. The CDR3 spells CASSLIDRRGGYTF. CDR3 in DNA: TGTGCCAGCAGCTTGATAGACCGAAGGGGTGGCTACACCTTC.

This clone was counted between two and nine times. The chain joins TRBV5-6 to TRBJ2-7; a possible D gene is TRBD2 (5 bases). V lost 2 bases to trimming and J lost 3 bases, with 12 bases between them. The CDR3 is 14 amino acids. Germline V gene lookup returns CDR1 SGHDT and CDR2 YYEEEE. This CDR3 reads CASSFNRGSYEQYF. The CDR3 DNA reads TGTGCCAGCAGCTTTAATCGGGGAAGCTACGAGCAGTACTTC.

This chain uses TRBV11-2 with TRBJ2-3; 11 bases are a match to TRBD1. The CDR3 extends over 13 amino acids. Germline values: CDR1 SGHAT, CDR2 FQNNGV. Trimming at V came to 5 bases and at J to 6 bases, leaving 1 base not matched to a gene. CDR3: CASSRDRGDTQYF. CDR3 sequence (DNA): TGTGCCAGCAGCCGGGACAGGGGGGATACGCAGTATTTT.

The rearrangement uses TRBV4-1 and TRBJ2-3, with TRBD2 matching over 9 bases. Looked up from germline, CDR1 is MGHRA and CDR2 is YSYEKL. The CDR3 has 17 residues. The V and J ends lost 1 base and 0 bases, in that order; junction bases with no gene match: 5. The CDR3 sequence: CASSQGPSGGSTDTQYF. The CDR3 nucleotides are TGCGCCAGCAGCCAAGGACCGAGCGGGGGGAGCACAGATACGCAGTATTTT.

V usage is TRBV6-5 and J usage is TRBJ1-2, with D possibly TRBD1 on 6 matching bases. The CDR3 covers 16 residues. From germline, CDR1 is MNHEY and CDR2 SVGAGI. V lost 0 bases, J lost 5 bases, and 16 bases lay in between. CDR3 protein: CASSYSLQGAGYGYTF. The CDR3 coding sequence is TGTGCCAGCAGTTACTCATTACAGGGAGCCGGATATGGCTACACCTTC.

The chain carries TRBV2 and TRBJ1-5, with D unresolved. Germline CDR1 SNHLY, CDR2 FYNNEI. V lost 7 bases and J lost 5, with 12 bases in between. The CDR3 spans 13 residues. CDR3 sequence reads: CASTEVQDQPQHF. In DNA form, the CDR3 reads TGTGCCAGCACAGAAGTTCAGGATCAGCCCCAGCATTTT.

The rearrangement uses TRBV5-4 and TRBJ2-7; weak D call: TRBD1 (6 bases). This CDR3 contains 16 residues. V was trimmed by 0 bases and J by 6 bases, leaving 19 bases between them. The germline gives CDR1 SGHNT, CDR2 YYREEE (reference sequence). The CDR3 sequence is CASSLAFRTAISEQYF. In DNA form, the CDR3 reads TGTGCCAGCAGCTTGGCCTTTAGGACAGCCATAAGCGAGCAGTACTTC.

The gene calls are TRBV5-5 and TRBJ2-2; TRBD2 is a possible D gene (6 bases). This CDR3 is 16 amino acids long. V was pared by 6 bases and J by 0 bases, with 15 bases between. The germline V gene encodes CDR1 SGHKS and CDR2 YYEKEE (reference sequence). The CDR3 protein is CASTPEGFANTGELFF. The CDR3 nucleotides are TGTGCCAGCACCCCGGAGGGTTTCGCGAACACCGGGGAGCTGTTTTTT. The full variable domain, completed using reference TRBV5-5 and TRBJ2-2, is DAGVTQSPTHLIKTRGQQVTLRCSPISGHKSVSWYQQVLGQGPQFIFQYYEKEERGRGNFPDRFSARQFPNYSSELNVNALLLGDSALYLCASTPEGFANTGELFFGEGSRLTVL.

The CDR3 loop reads CASSERGLAGIETQYF. CDR3 sequence (DNA): TGTGCCAGCAGCGAACGCGGACTAGCGGGCATAGAGACCCAGTACTTC. This chain uses TRBV7-2 with TRBJ2-5; 11 nucleotides match TRBD2. This CDR3 has 16 amino acids. J was trimmed by 4 bases and V by 5 bases; bases with no gene match: 9. Germline loops: CDR1 SGHTA, CDR2 FQGNSA. The whole variable domain, filled in from reference TRBV7-2 and TRBJ2-5, reads GAGVSQSPSNKVTEKGKDVELRCDPISGHTALYWYRQSLGQGLEFLIYFQGNSAPDKSGLPSDRFSAERTGGSVSTLTIQRTQQEDSAVYLCASSERGLAGIETQYFGPGTRLLVL.

The rearrangement links TRBV18 to TRBJ2-5; perhaps TRBD1 as D (6 bases). The V gene's germline CDR1 is KGHSH and CDR2 LQKENI. V was cut by 0 bases and J by 8 bases, with 13 bases left in between. This CDR3 has 14 amino acids. CDR3 amino acids: CASSPPSLGTTQYF. Written as DNA, the CDR3 is TGTGCCAGCTCACCACCGAGCCTCGGGACAACCCAGTACTTC.

The chain has TRBV7-2 and TRBJ2-5, with 9 bases identical to TRBD2. The CDR3 is 16 residues long. V dropped 4 bases and J dropped 7; count of bases not matched to a gene: 13. Germline CDR1 reads SGHTA; CDR2 reads FQGNSA. CDR3 amino acids: CASSYSGGPLSGTQYF. CDR3 nucleotide sequence: TGTGCCAGCAGCTATAGCGGGGGTCCTCTATCGGGGACCCAGTACTTC.

This clone turned up a few times. J is TRBJ1-2 and V is TRBV19; TRBD1 matches at 8 bases. Trimming removed 5 bases from V and 6 bases from J; junction bases left unmatched: 14. This CDR3 is built from 16 residues. The germline V gene has CDR1 LNHDA and CDR2 SQIVND (reference sequence). DNA for the CDR3: TGTGCCAGTAGTTCCCAGGTGGACAGGGTCTCGCATGGCTACACCTTC. Translated, it gives CASSSQVDRVSHGYTF. Full variable domain (missing parts from reference TRBV19 and TRBJ1-2): DGGITQSPKYLFRKEGQNVTLSCEQNLNHDAMYWYRQDPGQGLRLIYYSQIVNDFQKGDIAEGYSVSREKKESFPLTVTSAQKNPTAFYLCASSSQVDRVSHGYTFGSGTRLTVV.

This clone was seen a few times. J is TRBJ2-3 and V is TRBV24-1; D gene uncertain. V lost 3 bases to trimming and J lost 1 base, with 13 bases between them. CDR3 length equals 16 residues. The V gene's germline CDR1 is KGHDR and CDR2 SFDVKD. CDR3 protein: CATSDPSVSGTDTQYF. CDR3 nucleotide sequence: TGTGCCACCAGTGATCCATCTGTGAGTGGCACAGATACGCAGTATTTT.

V is TRBV25-1 and J is TRBJ2-7, with TRBD1 identical over 7 bases. J was trimmed by 0 bases and V by 5 bases; bases with no gene match: 1. Per germline, CDR1 MGHDK and CDR2 SYGVNS. This CDR3 has 13 residues. This CDR3 is CASSRDSSYEQYF. The CDR3 bases are TGTGCCAGCAGTAGGGACAGCTCCTACGAGCAGTACTTC.

This clone was picked up one time. The J gene is TRBJ2-5, the V gene TRBV5-1, with D possibly being TRBD1 (6 bases). CDR3 size: 14 residues. CDR1 and CDR2 from the germline V gene are SGHRS and YFSETQ. The germline V and J ends were trimmed by 0 bases and 5 bases, with 11 bases remaining between them. Here the CDR3 DNA reads TGCGCCAGCAGCTTGGGGGGGCCTGGGGAGACCCAGTACTTC. Protein: CASSLGGPGETQYF.

The V call is TRBV11-3, the J call TRBJ2-3; the match to TRBD1 covers 8 bases. This CDR3 spans 14 amino acids. V lost 3 bases and J lost 5; bases outside the gene matches: 4. Germline-derived CDR1 and CDR2 are SGHNT and YENEEA. This CDR3 reads CASSLGQAGDTQYF. The CDR3 nucleotides read TGTGCCAGCAGCTTGGGACAGGCCGGAGATACGCAGTATTTT. Looking up the rest from reference TRBV11-3 and TRBJ2-3 gives the full variable domain: EAGVVQSPRYKIIEKKQPVAFWCNPISGHNTLYWYLQNLGQGPELLIRYENEEAVDDSQLPKDRFSAERLKGVDSTLKIQPAELGDSAVYLCASSLGQAGDTQYFGPGTRLTVL.

The chain couples TRBV7-2 to TRBJ1-2; possible D gene TRBD1, 5 bases. V was shortened by 5 bases and J by 3 bases, with 19 bases between the two germline ends. This CDR3 comprises 16 residues. Germline V lookup: CDR1 SGHTA, CDR2 FQGNSA. CDR3 sequence reads: CASSDSAGGSDYGYTF. In DNA, the CDR3 is TGTGCCAGCAGCGATTCCGCCGGGGGTAGTGACTATGGCTACACCTTC.

The J gene is TRBJ1-6, the V gene TRBV27, with D unclear. V shed 6 bases and J shed 0 bases, with 9 bases lying between them. This CDR3 has 15 residues. Per germline, CDR1 MNHEY and CDR2 SMNVEV (reference sequence). The CDR3 DNA reads TGTGCCAGCAGCCTCATGAGCTCCTATAATTCACCCCTCCACTTT. Protein sequence: CASSLMSSYNSPLHF.

CDR3 in DNA: TGCGCCAGCAGCCTAACGGGGAGCGGGGGGATCCAAGAGACCCAGTACTTC. Encoded protein: CASSLTGSGGIQETQYF. The rearrangement links TRBV5-1 to TRBJ2-5; 9 bases fit TRBD2. The CDR3 sequence is 17 residues long. After removal of 4 bases from V and 1 base from J, the junction contained 11 bases not matched to a gene. Germline V gene sequence: CDR1 SGHRS, CDR2 YFSETQ.

The chain carries TRBV7-9 and TRBJ2-7, with 7 bases that match TRBD1. The CDR3 sequence is 14 residues long. J gave up 4 bases and V 3 bases, and 6 bases lay outside the gene matches. Germline V gene lookup returns CDR1 SEHNR and CDR2 FQNEAQ (reference sequence). CDR3 nucleotides: TGTGCCAGCAGCTTCGGTGGGACAGAGTACGAGCAGTACTTC. Translated, it gives CASSFGGTEYEQYF.

The chain has TRBV28 and TRBJ2-7; possibly TRBD1 for D (6 bases). Germline CDR1 reads MDHEN; CDR2 reads SYDVKM. The CDR3 is made up of 16 amino acids. V lost 5 bases and J 3 bases, leaving 20 bases between the germline ends. Here the CDR3 DNA reads TGTGCCAGCAGTCAGTGGACAGCCCAGGACAGCTACGAGCAGTACTTC. Its protein product is CASSQWTAQDSYEQYF. The full variable domain, completed using reference TRBV28 and TRBJ2-7, is DVKVTQSSRYLVKRTGEKVFLECVQDMDHENMFWYRQDPGLGLRLIYFSYDVKMKEKGDIPEGYSVSREKKERFSLILESASTNQTSMYLCASSQWTAQDSYEQYFGPGTRLTVT.

This clone was observed a handful of times. CDR3 in DNA: TGTGCCAGCAGCTCGACGTCATCGGGACAGGGGTTTCCCAGCTCCTACGAGCAGTACTTC. It translates to CASSSTSSGQGFPSSYEQYF. The gene calls are TRBV7-6 and TRBJ2-7, with 10 bases fitting TRBD1. The germline V gene encodes CDR1 SGHVS and CDR2 FNYEAQ. The junction had 18 bases not matched to a gene; V was cut back by 4 bases and J by 0 bases. This CDR3 is 20 amino acids long.

This clone was counted once. The chain links TRBV6-6 to TRBJ2-5; perhaps TRBD2 as D (5 bases). The V and J ends lost 5 bases and 0 bases respectively, with 13 bases between them. The CDR3 totals 15 residues. CDR1 is MNHNY, CDR2 SVGAGI, per germline (reference sequence). CDR3 region: CASSRLRGNQETQYF. The CDR3 DNA reads as TGTGCCAGCAGTCGGCTTCGGGGAAACCAAGAGACCCAGTACTTC.

The chain carries TRBV4-1 and TRBJ2-1, with D perhaps matching TRBD1 (5 bases). In germline, CDR1 is MGHRA, CDR2 YSYEKL. The CDR3 sequence is 14 residues long. Trimming shortened V by 1 base and J by 5 bases, and 9 bases separated the two germline ends. The CDR3 loop reads CASSQVKGNNEQFF. DNA for the CDR3: TGCGCCAGCAGCCAAGTCAAGGGGAACAATGAGCAGTTCTTC.

The chain uses TRBV14 and TRBJ1-6; unclear D gene. In germline, CDR1 is SGHDN, CDR2 FVKESK. V was pared by 2 bases and J by 0 bases, with 8 bases between. The CDR3 is 16 amino acids. The CDR3 DNA reads as TGTGCCAGCAGCCAATTCCTCAGCTCCTATAATTCACCCCTCCACTTT. It is translated as CASSQFLSSYNSPLHF.